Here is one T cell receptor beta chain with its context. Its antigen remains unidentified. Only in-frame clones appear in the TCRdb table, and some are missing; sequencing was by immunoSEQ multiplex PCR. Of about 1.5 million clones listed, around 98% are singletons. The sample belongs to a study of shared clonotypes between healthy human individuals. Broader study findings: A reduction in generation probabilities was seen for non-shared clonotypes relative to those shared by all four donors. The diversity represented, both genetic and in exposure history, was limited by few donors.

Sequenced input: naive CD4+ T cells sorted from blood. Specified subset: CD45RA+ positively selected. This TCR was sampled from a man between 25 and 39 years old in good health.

CDR3 in DNA: TGTGCCAGCAGGGAGGGTCGATTCTCTGGAAACACCATATATTTT. Translation gives CASREGRFSGNTIYF. This sequence joins TRBV6-5 and TRBJ1-3; D ambiguous. Germline V gene data show CDR1 as MNHEY and CDR2 as SVGAGI. This CDR3 spans 15 amino acids. Trimming shortened V by 6 bases and J by 0 bases, and 12 bases separated the two germline ends.